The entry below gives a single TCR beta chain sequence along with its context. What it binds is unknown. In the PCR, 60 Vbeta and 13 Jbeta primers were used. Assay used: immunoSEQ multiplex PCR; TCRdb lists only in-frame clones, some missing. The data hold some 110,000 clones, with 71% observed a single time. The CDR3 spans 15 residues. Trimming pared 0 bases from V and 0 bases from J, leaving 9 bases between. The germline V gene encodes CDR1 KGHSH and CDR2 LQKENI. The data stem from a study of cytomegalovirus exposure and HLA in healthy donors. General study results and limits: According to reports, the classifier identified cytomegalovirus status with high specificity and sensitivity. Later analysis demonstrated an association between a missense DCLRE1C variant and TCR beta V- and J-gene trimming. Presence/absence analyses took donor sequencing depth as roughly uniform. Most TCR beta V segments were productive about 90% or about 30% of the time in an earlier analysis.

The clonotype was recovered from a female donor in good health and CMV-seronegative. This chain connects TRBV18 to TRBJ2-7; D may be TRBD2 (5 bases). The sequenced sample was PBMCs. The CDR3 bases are TGTGCCAGCTCACCACCTCTGAGCGGCTCCTACGAGCAGTACTTC. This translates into CASSPPLSGSYEQYF.